This TCR beta chain was obtained from a study of beta chain features in type 1 diabetes. This clone occurred a few times. The same CDR3 also results from other DNA sequences found in this sample. Expressed TCRB transcripts were sequenced because the isolated RNA had all been reverse transcribed beforehand. Only in-frame clones appear in the TCRdb table, and some are missing; sequencing was by immunoSEQ multiplex PCR. Of 860,000 or so clones in the sample, roughly a sixth were seen once. The origin of this receptor is a woman younger than 30 in good health. Material for sequencing was naive CD4+ T cells from blood.

In nucleotides, the CDR3 is TGCGCCAGCAGCTTGGGTCAGGGGGGCCCAGATACGCAGTATTTT. Translation: CASSLGQGGPDTQYF. This chain joins TRBV5-1 and TRBJ2-3; tentative D call: TRBD1 (7 bases). The V and J ends lost 0 bases and 4 bases respectively, with 12 bases between them. Germline CDR1 SGHRS, CDR2 YFSETQ. CDR3 length equals 15 residues.